This T cell receptor beta chain was recovered during a study of T cell clusters in autoimmune cytopenias. Multiplex touch-down PCR amplified TRB using TRB-A and TRB-B pools in one tube. TCRdb re-called the multiplex PCR reads, yielding one record per CDR3 amino acid sequence without DNA. Its listing shows under 7,000 distinct CDR3 sequences. Each sample's input was approximately 270 ng genomic DNA, some 40,000 genome equivalents. CDR3 length equals 16 residues. Germline values: CDR1 SGHDN, CDR2 FVKESK. This sample was also put to use in a study of T cell repertoires in aging, cancer and after chemotherapy.

The chain joins TRBV14 to TRBJ2-2; TCRdb names TRBD2, which stays unverified in the absence of DNA. Sequenced material: peripheral blood. The TCR sequence derives from a human donor in good health. Here the CDR3 reads CASSQDSGGATGELFF.